This T cell receptor beta chain was recorded in a study of T-cell memory formation after mild COVID-19. For the study at large: Each donor largely had its own TCR clusters. Study-wide points: Of the contracting clones, CD4+ ones lay mainly in CM and EM, and CD8+ ones in EMRA.

Germline V gives CDR1 MGHRA, CDR2 YSYEKL. The CDR3 extends over 14 amino acids. V shed 0 bases and J shed 4 bases, with 9 bases lying between them. TCRdb itself ran the 5' RACE reads through MiXCR, one entry per CDR3 protein. This table holds fewer than 450,000 distinct CDR3 sequences, roughly 21% found once. Comment on this clonotype: No antigen is known for it.

Sequencing input: PBMCs or a T cell subset sorted from them (not recorded which). This rearrangement joins TRBV4-1 to TRBJ1-2; no clear D gene. This TCR derives from an adult woman who had mild COVID-19 (a few samples of this study predate the infection). Cell type and time point are not known. The CDR3 loop reads CASSQERIFYGYTF. The CDR3 bases are TGCGCCAGCAGCCAAGAAAGGATCTTCTATGGCTACACCTTC.